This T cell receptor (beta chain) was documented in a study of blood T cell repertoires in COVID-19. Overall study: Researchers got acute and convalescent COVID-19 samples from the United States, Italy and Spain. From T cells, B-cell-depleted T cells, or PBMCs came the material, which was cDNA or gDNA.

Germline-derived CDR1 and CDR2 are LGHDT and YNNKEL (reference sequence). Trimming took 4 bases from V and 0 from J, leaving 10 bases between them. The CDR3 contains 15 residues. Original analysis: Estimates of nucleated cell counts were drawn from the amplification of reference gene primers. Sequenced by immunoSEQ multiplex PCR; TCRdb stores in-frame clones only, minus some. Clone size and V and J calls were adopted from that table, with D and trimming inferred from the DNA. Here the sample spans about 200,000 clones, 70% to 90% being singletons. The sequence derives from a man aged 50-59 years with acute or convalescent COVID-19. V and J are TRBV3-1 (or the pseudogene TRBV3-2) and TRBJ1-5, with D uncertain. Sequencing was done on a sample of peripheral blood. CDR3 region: CASSPSTISNQPQHF. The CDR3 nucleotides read TGTGCCAGCAGCCCATCTACGATTAGCAATCAGCCCCAGCATTTT.